This T cell receptor beta chain was sequenced in a study of OX40 agonist ivuxolimab in advanced cancers. Looking at the study overall: With a range of roughly 20 to 80, age averaged 60 years, and roughly 80% were male. In three patients, partial responses were observed, one with hepatocellular carcinoma and two with cutaneous melanoma.

Only in-frame clones appear in the TCRdb table, and some are missing; sequencing was by immunoSEQ multiplex PCR. This repertoire shows around 37,000 clones, roughly 80% found once; its top ten account for around a fifth. The CDR3 consists of 17 residues. The trim removed 5 bases at V and 0 bases at J, leaving 10 bases unmatched. Germline-derived CDR1 and CDR2 are MNHEY and SMNVEV (reference sequence). The sample holds one count of this clone. The receptor comes from an adult with an advanced solid tumor such as melanoma, head and neck, liver or kidney cancer. The chain employs TRBV27 and TRBJ1-5, with 7 bases that match TRBD1. The sample was CD4+ or CD8+ T cells sorted from blood, taken in a trial of the OX40 agonist ivuxolimab. The CDR3 here is CASSPGQATYSNQPQHF. The CDR3 DNA sequence: TGTGCCAGCAGTCCCGGACAGGCCACATATAGCAATCAGCCCCAGCATTTT.